Shown below are 21 T cell receptor beta chains from a single sample sequenced in a study of cytotoxic CD8 clonotypes in ibrutinib-treated CLL. The method was immunoSEQ multiplex PCR; TCRdb's version includes in-frame clones alone and lacks a portion of them. The top ten clones hold 15% to 19% of a sample with around 250,000 clones, 70% of them seen once. Sequenced here: PBMCs, sampled after 24 months of ibrutinib treatment. The origin of the receptors is a human donor with chronic lymphocytic leukemia.

This chain joins TRBV11-2 and TRBJ2-7; 10 bases agree with TRBD2. Germline V CDR1 and CDR2: SGHAT, FQNNGV. This CDR3 contains 18 residues. V lost 6 bases, J lost 4 bases, and 18 bases stayed unmatched. CDR3 sequence: CASSQIAGGASNLYEQYF. The CDR3 DNA sequence: TGTGCCAGCAGTCAAATAGCGGGAGGTGCTTCAAACCTTTACGAGCAGTACTTC.

The rearrangement links TRBV7-9 to TRBJ2-7; D is unresolved. Trimming removed 0 bases from V and 5 bases from J, with 8 bases in between. The CDR3 runs to 13 residues. The V gene's germline CDR1 is SEHNR and CDR2 FQNEAQ (reference sequence). CDR3 residues: CASSLAGVDEQYF. The CDR3 bases are TGTGCCAGCAGCTTAGCGGGCGTCGACGAGCAGTACTTC.

The CDR3 here is CASSPGTQETQYF. The DNA for the CDR3 is TGTGCCAGCAGCCCGGGGACACAAGAGACCCAGTACTTC. The chain is built from TRBV5-4 and TRBJ2-5, with a weak D call TRBD1 (6 bases). There are 13 residues in the CDR3. The V gene lost 4 bases and the J gene lost 2 bases, with 9 bases spanning the gap. Germline lookup yields CDR1 SGHNT and CDR2 YYREEE (reference sequence).

The V and J genes are TRBV6-1 and TRBJ2-7; 8 bases line up with TRBD1. Germline CDR1 MNHNS, CDR2 SASEGT. The CDR3 totals 14 residues. Trimming took 7 bases from V and 3 from J; bases not matched to a gene: 8. The chain's CDR3 is CASTWRGQVYEQYF. The CDR3 coding sequence is TGTGCCAGCACCTGGAGGGGACAGGTCTACGAGCAGTACTTC.

CDR3 amino acids: CASSPGTGGIYGYTF. The CDR3, as DNA: TGTGCCAGCAGTCCTGGGACAGGGGGGATCTATGGCTACACCTTC. The V gene is TRBV28, the J gene TRBJ1-2; 11 bases match TRBD1. After removal of 5 bases from V and 4 bases from J, the junction contained 6 bases not matched to a gene. Germline CDR1 MDHEN, CDR2 SYDVKM. The CDR3 has 15 amino acids.

Here the CDR3 DNA reads TGTGCCAGCAGTTTTCGTAACGGGGAGCTGTTTTTT. It codes for CASSFRNGELFF. This rearrangement joins TRBV27 to TRBJ2-2; the D is unclear. Trimming pared 3 bases from V and 7 bases from J, leaving 6 bases between. CDR3 size: 12 residues. CDR1 and CDR2 (germline): MNHEY, SMNVEV (reference sequence).

This chain connects TRBV12-5 to TRBJ2-7; D is possibly TRBD1 (5 bases). Germline assignment: CDR1 LGHNT and CDR2 FRNRAP. Trimming cost V 1 base and J 1 base, with 5 bases left between them. This CDR3 contains 13 residues. The CDR3 nucleotides read TGTGCTAGTGGTTTGGACAGGTCCTACGAGCAGTACTTC. As protein: CASGLDRSYEQYF.

The DNA for the CDR3 is TGTGCCAGCTCACCAACTAGCGGGAGCGATGAGCAGTTCTTC. Protein sequence: CASSPTSGSDEQFF. The chain is built from TRBV18 and TRBJ2-1; 11 bases align to TRBD2. This CDR3 region has 14 residues. Losses at the gene ends were 2 bases for V and 8 bases for J; bases not matched to a gene: 2. Germline values: CDR1 KGHSH, CDR2 LQKENI. Full variable domain (remainder filled in from reference TRBV18 and TRBJ2-1): NAGVMQNPRHLVRRRGQEARLRCSPMKGHSHVYWYRQLPEEGLKFMVYLQKENIIDESGMPKERFSAEFPKEGPSILRIQQVVRGDSAAYFCASSPTSGSDEQFFGPGTRLTVL.

Only a few counts were recorded for this clone. The chain employs TRBV6-6 and TRBJ2-3; D unclear. Germline lookup yields CDR1 MNHNY and CDR2 SVGAGI (reference sequence). The V gene lost 8 bases and the J gene lost 5 bases, with 11 bases spanning the gap. CDR3 length: 12 amino acids. CDR3 residues: CASSNGVDTQYF. As DNA, the CDR3 is TGTGCCAGCTCTAATGGGGTAGATACGCAGTATTTT.

The count of this clone is one. The junction does not match germline at one end; this may be a read error. V is TRBV5-6 and J is TRBJ2-1; D not certain. This CDR3 contains 11 residues. Germline V gene sequence: CDR1 SGHDT, CDR2 YYEEEE. This CDR3 is CASSQTNKQFF. The CDR3 DNA reads TGTGCCAGCAGCCAGACCAATAAGCAGTTCTTC.

The chain has TRBV27 and TRBJ1-1; possibly TRBD1 for D (6 bases). The CDR3 contains 13 residues. The germline gives CDR1 MNHEY, CDR2 SMNVEV (reference sequence). V shed 4 bases and J shed 4 bases, with 10 bases lying between them. This chain's CDR3 is CASSSQQGTEAFF. CDR3 nucleotide sequence: TGTGCCAGCAGTTCGCAACAGGGCACTGAAGCTTTCTTT.

Here the CDR3 reads CASSTRWGLTGTDTQYF. The CDR3 bases are TGTGCCAGCAGCACACGATGGGGACTAACAGGCACAGATACGCAGTATTTT. The chain combines TRBV9 with TRBJ2-3, with TRBD2 matching over 7 bases. The J segment lost 1 base and the V segment lost 4 bases, leaving 12 bases of the junction unmatched. The germline CDR1 and CDR2 sequences are SGDLS and YYNGEE. This CDR3 contains 17 residues.

The count of this clone is one. The genes are TRBV6-6 and TRBJ2-7; no definite D call. The CDR3 consists of 13 residues. CDR1 and CDR2 (germline): MNHNY, SVGAGI (reference sequence). Between the trimmed V and J ends, which lost 5 bases and 4 bases, there was a span of 12 bases. The chain's CDR3 is CASSLRHQYEQYF. CDR3 DNA: TGTGCCAGCAGTCTCCGACACCAGTACGAGCAGTACTTC.

This clone has a single count. This chain links TRBV30 with TRBJ2-7; D may be TRBD2 (6 bases). The CDR3 totals 14 residues. Trimming removed 5 bases at V and 0 bases at J, with 14 bases between. Germline assignment: CDR1 GTSNPN and CDR2 SVGIG (reference sequence). CDR3 residues: CAWGRTLNSYEQYF. The CDR3 DNA reads TGTGCCTGGGGGAGGACACTTAACTCCTACGAGCAGTACTTC.

The genes are TRBV10-3 and TRBJ1-1; TRBD1 is a possible D gene (5 bases). The germline V gene has CDR1 ENHRY and CDR2 SYGVKD. The CDR3 consists of 15 residues. V shed 0 bases and J shed 4 bases, with 12 bases lying between them. CDR3 sequence: CAISESDTPRTEAFF. The CDR3 DNA follows: TGTGCCATCAGTGAGTCGGACACCCCTCGCACTGAAGCTTTCTTT.

This chain links TRBV11-2 with TRBJ2-1, with D perhaps matching TRBD2 (5 bases). The CDR3 covers 13 residues. Trimming took off 4 bases at V and 9 bases at J, with 13 bases between the two ends. CDR1 SGHAT and CDR2 FQNNGV come from the germline V gene. CDR3 in amino acids: CASSSREFGEQFF. The CDR3 DNA sequence: TGTGCCAGCAGCTCTAGGGAGTTTGGTGAGCAGTTCTTC. Full variable domain (outside the CDR3, taken from reference TRBV11-2 and TRBJ2-1): EAGVAQSPRYKIIEKRQSVAFWCNPISGHATLYWYQQILGQGPKLLIQFQNNGVVDDSQLPKDRFSAERLKGVDSTLKIQPAKLEDSAVYLCASSSREFGEQFFGPGTRLTVL.

This rearrangement joins TRBV2 to TRBJ1-1; D remains ambiguous. V was cut by 4 bases and J by 1 base, with 13 bases left in between. The germline V gene has CDR1 SNHLY and CDR2 FYNNEI. The CDR3 is made up of 15 amino acids. The CDR3 DNA sequence: TGTGCCAGCAGTGGGTTAGGCTGGAGGAACACTGAAGCTTTCTTT. Its translation: CASSGLGWRNTEAFF. The full variable domain, its missing parts supplied by reference TRBV2 and TRBJ1-1, is EPEVTQTPSHQVTQMGQEVILRCVPISNHLYFYWYRQILGQKVEFLVSFYNNEISEKSEIFDDQFSVERPDGSNFTLKIRSTKLEDSAMYFCASSGLGWRNTEAFFGQGTRLTVV.

This clone turned up a few times. The gene calls are TRBV15 and TRBJ1-5; TRBD1 agrees at 7 bases. Germline trimming cut 5 bases from V and 6 bases from J; bases unmatched to any gene: 4. CDR1 is LNHNV, CDR2 YYDKDF, per germline (reference sequence). The CDR3 totals 13 residues. CDR3 sequence reads: CATSRTGSQPQHF. CDR3 coding DNA: TGTGCCACCAGCCGGACAGGTAGTCAGCCCCAGCATTTT. Supplemented by reference TRBV15 and TRBJ1-5, the full variable domain reads DAMVIQNPRYQVTQFGKPVTLSCSQTLNHNVMYWYQQKSSQAPKLLFHYYDKDFNNEADTPDNFQSRRPNTSFCFLDIRSPGLGDTAMYLCATSRTGSQPQHFGDGTRLSIL.

The rearrangement joins TRBV29-1 to TRBJ2-1, with 7 positions matching TRBD1. The CDR3 consists of 14 residues. The V segment lost 7 bases and the J segment 0 bases; nucleotides outside the gene matches: 6. Germline lookup yields CDR1 SQVTM and CDR2 ANQGSEA. DNA for the CDR3: TGCAGCGCCTGGGACAGTCTCTCCTACAATGAGCAGTTCTTC. Translating it yields CSAWDSLSYNEQFF.

The V gene is TRBV27, the J gene TRBJ2-1; maybe TRBD1 (5 bases). V shed 4 bases and J shed 10 bases, with 17 bases lying between them. This CDR3 spans 14 amino acids. Germline CDR1 and CDR2: MNHEY and SMNVEV (reference sequence). The CDR3 DNA is TGTGCCAGCAGTTCCCCGCGACAGTTTGAAGAGCAGTTCTTC. This codes for CASSSPRQFEEQFF.

This clone was detected many times. The rearrangement joins TRBV6-1 to TRBJ2-3; 7 positions match TRBD2. V shed 8 bases, J shed 0 bases, and the junction held 5 bases outside the gene matches. The germline V gene encodes CDR1 MNHNS and CDR2 SASEGT. The CDR3 is 14 residues long. CDR3: CASGTGGSTDTQYF. The CDR3 nucleotides are TGTGCCAGCGGTACGGGAGGCAGCACAGATACGCAGTATTTT.